This T cell receptor (beta chain) is drawn from a study of blood T cells in healthy people across ages. Overall study findings and caveats: In older individuals, TCR beta diversity per million T cells was lower, falling roughly linearly with age.

Trimming removed 3 bases at V and 4 bases at J, with 17 bases between. The CDR3 has 15 amino acids. CDR1 is SGHKS and CDR2 is YYEKEE in the germline V gene (reference sequence). A second 7 to 11 cycle PCR used barcoded and J-beta primers. Tags on each cDNA molecule came from a template-switch adaptor with 12 random nucleotides. Each single sample gave us at least 3 million CDR3-containing paired-end reads. TCRdb reprocessed the 5' RACE reads via MiXCR and lists one record per CDR3 protein. The sample shows about 640,000 distinct CDR3 sequences, approximately 30% of them seen only once. This clonotype appeared many times. Its cognate antigen is unknown.

The rearrangement links TRBV5-5 to TRBJ2-7, with D perhaps TRBD1 or TRBD2 (5 bases each). This receptor was identified in a woman of 80 years or more in good health. The material sequenced was blood. In DNA, the CDR3 is TGTGCCAGCAGCTGGGCCGGGACGGGTATTTACGAGCAGTACTTC. The encoded protein is CASSWAGTGIYEQYF.